Listed below are T cell receptor beta chains from one sample, sequenced in a study of lymphopenia after photon versus proton radiotherapy. The table came from immunoSEQ multiplex PCR; TCRdb's copy has only in-frame clones and leaves some out. The sample yields some 40,000 clones, 85% to 90% seen once. This specimen was peripheral blood, taken from a patient treated with proton-based radiotherapy. Receptors were obtained from a woman in her 70s with pancreatic cancer. Some clones in this sample may be carry-over from other donors' samples. CDR3s include the opening cysteine and the closing phenylalanine or tryptophan. The order of the fields is J gene, D gene, V gene, clone size, CDR3 DNA, CDR3 protein. A D gene is named only where the DNA matches it firmly. The listing skips clone size in some rows; elsewhere it reads once, few, many or a size class.

J: TRBJ1-5; D: .; V: TRBV28; size: .; DNA: TGTGCCAGCAGTTTATTCGAGCGCAATCAGCCCCAGCATTTT; CDR3: CASSLFERNQPQHF
J: TRBJ2-1; D: TRBD2; V: TRBV9; size: .; DNA: TGTGCCAGCAGCCCTGCGGGGGGGACCAATGAGCAGTTCTTC; CDR3: CASSPAGGTNEQFF
J: TRBJ2-3; D: TRBD2; V: TRBV5-4; size: few; DNA: TGTGCCAGCAGCTTTCGGCTAGCGGGAGGGGGGACAGATACGCAGTATTTT; CDR3: CASSFRLAGGGTDTQYF
J: TRBJ1-5; D: .; V: TRBV30; size: .; DNA: TGTGCCTTGGACGGGGTAAATCAGCCCCAGCATTTT; CDR3: CALDGVNQPQHF
J: TRBJ2-3; D: TRBD1; V: TRBV29-1; size: .; DNA: TGCAGCGTTGGGATTGGACAGGGAAGCACAGATACGCAGTATTTT; CDR3: CSVGIGQGSTDTQYF
J: TRBJ2-7; D: .; V: TRBV27; size: .; DNA: TGTGCCAGCAGGGGGGCGGGAACCCCCCGGTCCTACGAGCAGTACTTC; CDR3: CASRGAGTPRSYEQYF
J: TRBJ2-3; D: .; V: TRBV7-6; size: .; DNA: TGTGCCAGCAGCTTACACGGAGCCCTTCCTAGCGGCACAGATACGCAGTATTTT; CDR3: CASSLHGALPSGTDTQYF
J: TRBJ2-1; D: TRBD2; V: TRBV27; size: .; DNA: TGTGCCAGCAACCCACTAGCGGGGTTGAGCTCCTACAATGAGCAGTTCTTC; CDR3: CASNPLAGLSSYNEQFF
J: TRBJ2-7; D: TRBD2; V: TRBV27; size: .; DNA: TGTGCCAGCAGTCCCAGTAGCGGGGGGTCCTCCTACGAGCAGTACTTC; CDR3: CASSPSSGGSSYEQYF
J: TRBJ2-7; D: TRBD1; V: TRBV19; size: .; DNA: TGTGCCAGTAGCCCGCCTCGGGACAGGGCTCTCTACGAGCAGTACTTC; CDR3: CASSPPRDRALYEQYF
J: TRBJ1-2; D: .; V: TRBV4-1; size: .; DNA: TGCGCCAGCAGCCAAGCCACAACATCGACAGGCGGCTACACCTTC; CDR3: CASSQATTSTGGYTF
J: TRBJ2-2; D: TRBD2; V: TRBV10-3; size: .; DNA: TGTGCCACTAAACCGGTACCGGGAGGTAACACCGGGGAGCTGTTTTTT; CDR3: CATKPVPGGNTGELFF
J: TRBJ1-1; D: .; V: TRBV27; size: .; DNA: TGTGCCAGCAGTTTCGCCAGGAACACTGAAGCTTTCTTT; CDR3: CASSFARNTEAFF
J: TRBJ2-7; D: .; V: TRBV7-2; size: .; DNA: TGTGCCAGCAGCTTAGGCGGGACGGGGAAGGGCGAGCAGTACTTC; CDR3: CASSLGGTGKGEQYF
J: TRBJ1-3; D: .; V: TRBV4-1; size: .; DNA: TGCGCCAGCAGCCAACCAGCCGGGGCGATTGGAAACACCATATATTTT; CDR3: CASSQPAGAIGNTIYF
J: TRBJ2-7; D: .; V: TRBV2; size: .; DNA: TGTGCCAGCGTAATAGACCGGGGTGCGGGCGAGCAGTACTTC; CDR3: CASVIDRGAGEQYF
J: TRBJ1-3; D: .; V: TRBV6-1; size: .; DNA: TGTGCCAGCAGGGAAACGGGCAGGACCTCTGGAAACACCATATATTTT; CDR3: CASRETGRTSGNTIYF
J: TRBJ1-4; D: TRBD1; V: TRBV19; size: .; DNA: TGTGCCAGTAGTATGGGACAGGGGGACGAAAAACTGTTTTTT; CDR3: CASSMGQGDEKLFF
J: TRBJ2-3; D: TRBD1; V: TRBV19; size: .; DNA: TGTGCCAGTAGTATCAACAGGGGGAACACAGATACGCAGTATTTT; CDR3: CASSINRGNTDTQYF
J: TRBJ2-3; D: .; V: TRBV9; size: .; DNA: TGTGCCAGCAGCGTAGTGTCCAGCGGTACGCAGTATTTT; CDR3: CASSVVSSGTQYF
J: TRBJ2-5; D: .; V: TRBV7-2; size: .; DNA: TGTGCCAGCAGCTACCAAAAGGGCGGCGGGGAGACCCAGTACTTC; CDR3: CASSYQKGGGETQYF
J: TRBJ2-7; D: TRBD2; V: TRBV4-3; size: .; DNA: TGCGCCAGCAGCCAAGAATGGACTAGCGGATTGTACGAGCAGTACTTC; CDR3: CASSQEWTSGLYEQYF
J: TRBJ1-4; D: TRBD1; V: TRBV2; size: .; DNA: TGTGCCAGCAGGGACAGGGCCCAGAATGAAAAACTGTTTTTT; CDR3: CASRDRAQNEKLFF
J: TRBJ1-1; D: TRBD1; V: TRBV18; size: .; DNA: TGTGCCAGCTCACCCCAGGGGGGCCTTTTGAGCACTGAAGCTTTCTTT; CDR3: CASSPQGGLLSTEAFF
J: TRBJ1-5; D: TRBD1; V: TRBV19; size: .; DNA: TGTGCCAGTAGTGGGACAGCTAATAGCAATCAGCCCCAGCATTTT; CDR3: CASSGTANSNQPQHF
J: TRBJ1-1; D: TRBD1; V: TRBV5-1; size: .; DNA: TGCGCCAGCAGCTTGGAGACAGGGGTCGGCACTGAAGCTTTCTTT; CDR3: CASSLETGVGTEAFF
J: TRBJ1-2; D: .; V: TRBV2; size: .; DNA: TGTGCCAGCAGTGAAGGACTTAACTATGGCTACACCTTC; CDR3: CASSEGLNYGYTF
J: TRBJ2-2; D: .; V: TRBV9; size: .; DNA: TGTGCCAGCAGCCCCTTGTTAACCACCGGGGAGCTGTTTTTT; CDR3: CASSPLLTTGELFF